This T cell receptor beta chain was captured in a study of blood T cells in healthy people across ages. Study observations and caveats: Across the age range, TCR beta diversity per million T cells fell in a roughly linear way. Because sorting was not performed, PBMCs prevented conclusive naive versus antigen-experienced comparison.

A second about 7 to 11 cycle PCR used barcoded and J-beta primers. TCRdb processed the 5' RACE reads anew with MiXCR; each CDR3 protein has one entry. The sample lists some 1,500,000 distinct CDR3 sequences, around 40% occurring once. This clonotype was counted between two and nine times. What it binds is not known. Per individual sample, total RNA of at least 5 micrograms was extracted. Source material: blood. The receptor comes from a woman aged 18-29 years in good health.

The CDR3 nucleotides are TGTGCCAGCAGTGAAAGGGGGGGGAGCTATGGCTACACCTTC. Its translation is CASSERGGSYGYTF. J is TRBJ1-2 and V is TRBV6-1; a possible D gene is TRBD1 (6 bases). V was clipped by 2 bases and J by 4 bases, with 11 bases between them. From germline, CDR1 is MNHNS and CDR2 SASEGT. The CDR3 length is 14 residues.